Below, 9 T cell receptor beta chains from the same sample are listed, as sequenced in a study of shared clonotypes between healthy human individuals. The naive CD8 subset, CD45RO-negative cells positively selected for CCR7, excluded terminally differentiated effector memory CD45RA+ cells. Sequenced by immunoSEQ multiplex PCR; TCRdb stores in-frame clones only, minus some. Of approximately 1.9 million clones listed, just under 95% were seen once; the top ten hold approximately 1.6%. Input material: naive CD8+ T cells from PBMCs. These receptor sequences come from a man between 18 and 35 years old in good health. Some clones in this sample may be carry-over from other donors' samples.

The genes are TRBV7-9 and TRBJ2-7; D possibly matches TRBD1 or TRBD2 (6 bases each). CDR1 and CDR2 (germline): SEHNR, FQNEAQ (reference sequence). The CDR3 consists of 16 residues. The V gene lost 8 bases and the J gene lost 2 bases, with 22 bases spanning the gap. The CDR3 DNA reads TGTGCCAGCTCTCTCATGGGGGGCGGACTTCCCTACGAGCAGTACTTC. Translated, it gives CASSLMGGGLPYEQYF.

The gene calls are TRBV5-1 and TRBJ2-6; TRBD1 matches 10 bases. Germline trimming cut 4 bases from V and 0 bases from J; bases unmatched to any gene: 13. CDR3 size: 20 residues. The germline gives CDR1 SGHRS, CDR2 YFSETQ. The CDR3 nucleotides are TGCGCCAGCAGCGAATTCTACGACAGGGGGCGCCTCTCTGGGGCCAACGTCCTGACTTTC. It is translated as CASSEFYDRGRLSGANVLTF. Full variable domain (missing parts from reference TRBV5-1 and TRBJ2-6): KAGVTQTPRYLIKTRGQQVTLSCSPISGHRSVSWYQQTPGQGLQFLFEYFSETQRNKGNFPGRFSGRQFSNSRSEMNVSTLELGDSALYLCASSEFYDRGRLSGANVLTFGAGSRLTVL.

V is TRBV11-3 and J is TRBJ1-5, with D perhaps matching TRBD1 (5 bases). The length of the CDR3 is 15 residues. Germline V gene sequence: CDR1 SGHNT, CDR2 YENEEA. Trimming took 5 bases from V and 0 from J, leaving 11 bases between them. The CDR3 is CASSPGTASNQPQHF. In DNA form, the CDR3 reads TGTGCCAGCAGCCCAGGGACTGCTAGCAATCAGCCCCAGCATTTT.

The V call is TRBV9, the J call TRBJ2-7, with 10 bases aligning to TRBD1. Trimming removed 2 bases from V and 5 bases from J; junction bases left unmatched: 4. This CDR3 is built from 14 residues. The germline V gene encodes CDR1 SGDLS and CDR2 YYNGEE. CDR3 sequence: CASSVGTGADEQYF. CDR3 in DNA: TGTGCCAGCAGCGTCGGGACAGGGGCGGACGAGCAGTACTTC.

The DNA for the CDR3 is TGTGCCAGCAGCCAAGGAACAGTCAGGACCTCCTACGAGCAGTACTTC. This codes for CASSQGTVRTSYEQYF. This chain connects TRBV4-2 to TRBJ2-7; D gene ambiguous. The V gene lost 1 base and the J gene lost 0 bases, with 13 bases spanning the gap. CDR3 size: 16 residues. The V gene's germline CDR1 is LGHNA and CDR2 YNFKEQ.

The table lists this clone with a few counts. Distinct nucleotide sequences in the sample also encode this CDR3. The V and J genes are TRBV7-9 and TRBJ2-1, with 10 positions matching TRBD2. Germline CDR1 SEHNR, CDR2 FQNEAQ (reference sequence). V was pared by 4 bases and J by 10 bases, with 1 base of the junction left unmatched. The CDR3 contains 12 residues. The CDR3 region is CASSSGLAEQFF. Here the CDR3 DNA reads TGTGCCAGCAGCTCGGGACTAGCGGAGCAGTTCTTC. Full variable domain (rest looked up from reference TRBV7-9 and TRBJ2-1): DTGVSQNPRHKITKRGQNVTFRCDPISEHNRLYWYRQTLGQGPEFLTYFQNEAQLEKSRLLSDRFSAERPKGSFSTLEIQRTEQGDSAMYLCASSSGLAEQFFGPGTRLTVL.

The rearrangement uses TRBV6-6 and TRBJ2-7; the match to TRBD1 covers 8 bases. Trimming removed 2 bases from V and 3 bases from J; junction bases left unmatched: 3. CDR3 length equals 14 residues. The germline gives CDR1 MNHNY, CDR2 SVGAGI (reference sequence). The CDR3 bases are TGTGCCAGCAGTTACCCAGACAGGGGCTACGAGCAGTACTTC. It encodes CASSYPDRGYEQYF.

This chain links TRBV30 with TRBJ1-1; 7 nucleotides align to TRBD1. Germline assignment: CDR1 GTSNPN and CDR2 SVGIG (reference sequence). After removal of 5 bases from V and 7 bases from J, the junction contained 16 bases not matched to a gene. The CDR3 consists of 15 residues. The CDR3 DNA follows: TGTGCCTGGCACCTGGGGACAGCGACTGTGGATGAAGCTTTCTTT. It codes for CAWHLGTATVDEAFF.

The rearrangement links TRBV28 to TRBJ1-2; 8 bases align to TRBD1. The CDR3 extends over 15 amino acids. Germline CDR1 and CDR2: MDHEN and SYDVKM. With 5 bases clipped from V and 4 bases from J, the junction kept 9 bases outside the gene matches. The CDR3 sequence is CASSRDRQFSYGYTF. The CDR3 bases are TGTGCCAGCAGTAGGGACAGGCAATTTTCCTATGGCTACACCTTC.